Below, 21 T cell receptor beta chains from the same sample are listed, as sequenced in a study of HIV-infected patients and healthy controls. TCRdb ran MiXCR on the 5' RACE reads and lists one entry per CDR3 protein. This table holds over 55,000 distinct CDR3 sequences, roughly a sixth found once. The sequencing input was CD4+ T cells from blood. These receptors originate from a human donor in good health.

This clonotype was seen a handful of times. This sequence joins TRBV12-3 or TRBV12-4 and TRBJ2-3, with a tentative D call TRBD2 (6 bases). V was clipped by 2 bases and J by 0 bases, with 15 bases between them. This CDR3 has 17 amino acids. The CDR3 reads CASSLFRPSASTDTQYF. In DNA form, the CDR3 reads TGTGCCAGCAGTTTATTTCGGCCTAGCGCTAGCACAGATACGCAGTATTTT.

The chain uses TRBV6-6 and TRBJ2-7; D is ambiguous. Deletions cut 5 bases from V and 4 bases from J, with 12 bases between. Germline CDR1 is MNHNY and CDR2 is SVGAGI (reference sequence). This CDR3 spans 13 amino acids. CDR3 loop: CASSLSRAYEQYF. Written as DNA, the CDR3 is TGTGCCAGCAGTCTGTCTAGGGCTTACGAGCAGTACTTC.

This CDR3 is CASSLDGTGGFGNQPQHF. Here the CDR3 DNA reads TGTGCCAGCAGCTTAGACGGGACAGGGGGGTTCGGCAATCAGCCCCAGCATTTT. The chain carries TRBV7-3 and TRBJ1-5; 11 nucleotides align to TRBD1. CDR3 length equals 18 residues. Germline CDR1 is SGHTA and CDR2 is FQGTGA. V shed 2 bases and J 2 bases; nucleotides not matched to a gene: 8.

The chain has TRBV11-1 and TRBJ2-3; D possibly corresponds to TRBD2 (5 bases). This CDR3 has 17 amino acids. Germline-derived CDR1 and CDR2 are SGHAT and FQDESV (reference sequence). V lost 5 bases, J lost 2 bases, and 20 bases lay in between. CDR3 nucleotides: TGTGCCAGCAGCCCCAGTGGGAGCACAAAATACACAGATACGCAGTATTTT. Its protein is CASSPSGSTKYTDTQYF.

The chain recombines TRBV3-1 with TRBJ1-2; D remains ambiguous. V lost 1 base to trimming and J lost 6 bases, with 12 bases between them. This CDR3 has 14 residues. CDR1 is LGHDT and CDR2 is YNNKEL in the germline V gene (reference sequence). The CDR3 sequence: CASSQGPARDGYTF. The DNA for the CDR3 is TGTGCCAGCAGCCAAGGTCCCGCGAGAGATGGCTACACCTTC.

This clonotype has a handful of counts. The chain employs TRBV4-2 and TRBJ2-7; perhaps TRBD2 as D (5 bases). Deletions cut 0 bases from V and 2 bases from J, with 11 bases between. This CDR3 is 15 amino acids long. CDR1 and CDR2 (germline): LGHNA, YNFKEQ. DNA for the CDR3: TGTGCCAGCAGCCAAGAGAGAGGGAGAACCTACGAGCAGTACTTC. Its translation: CASSQERGRTYEQYF.

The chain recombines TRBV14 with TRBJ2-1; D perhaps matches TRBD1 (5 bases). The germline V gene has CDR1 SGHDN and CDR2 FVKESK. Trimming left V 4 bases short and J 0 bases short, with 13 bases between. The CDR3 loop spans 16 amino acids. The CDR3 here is CASSPGIPFSYNEQFF. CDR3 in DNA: TGTGCCAGCAGCCCAGGGATCCCGTTCTCCTACAATGAGCAGTTCTTC.

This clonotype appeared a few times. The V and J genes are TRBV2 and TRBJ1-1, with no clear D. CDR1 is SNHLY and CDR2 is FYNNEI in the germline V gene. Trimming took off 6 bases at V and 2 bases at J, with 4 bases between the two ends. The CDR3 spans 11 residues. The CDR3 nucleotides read TGTGCCAGCAGCATTAACACTGAAGCTTTCTTT. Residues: CASSINTEAFF.

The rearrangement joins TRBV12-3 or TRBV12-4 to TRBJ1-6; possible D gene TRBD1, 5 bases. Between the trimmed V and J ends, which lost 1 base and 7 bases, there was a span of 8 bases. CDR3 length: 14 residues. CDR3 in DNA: TGTGCCAGCAGTTTAGGGGACGCAAATTCACCCCTCCACTTT. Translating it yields CASSLGDANSPLHF.

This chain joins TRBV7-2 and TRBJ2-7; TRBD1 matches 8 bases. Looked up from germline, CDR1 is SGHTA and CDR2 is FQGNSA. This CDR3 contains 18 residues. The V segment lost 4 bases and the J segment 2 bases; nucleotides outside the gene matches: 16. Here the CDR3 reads CASSSPGTGDRVAYEQYF. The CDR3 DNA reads TGTGCCAGCAGCTCACCCGGGACAGGAGATAGGGTAGCCTACGAGCAGTACTTC.

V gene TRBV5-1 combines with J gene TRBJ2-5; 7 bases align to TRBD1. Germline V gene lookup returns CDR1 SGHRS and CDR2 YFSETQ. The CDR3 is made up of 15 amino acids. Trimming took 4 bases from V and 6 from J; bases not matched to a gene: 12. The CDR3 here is CASSPVTGTEKTQYF. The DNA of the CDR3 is TGCGCCAGCAGCCCGGTAACAGGGACAGAAAAGACCCAGTACTTC.

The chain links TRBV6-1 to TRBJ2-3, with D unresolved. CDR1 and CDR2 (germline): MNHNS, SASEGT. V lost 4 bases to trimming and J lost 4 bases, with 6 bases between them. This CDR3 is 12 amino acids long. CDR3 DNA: TGTGCCAGCAGTGTCAGGCCAGATACGCAGTATTTT. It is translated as CASSVRPDTQYF.

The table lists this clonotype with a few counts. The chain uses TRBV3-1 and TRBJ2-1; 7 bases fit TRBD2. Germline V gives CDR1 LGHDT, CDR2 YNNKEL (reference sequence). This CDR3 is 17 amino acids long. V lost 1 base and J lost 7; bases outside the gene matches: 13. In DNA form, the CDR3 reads TGTGCCAGCAGCCAAGCTCTCAGGGCGGAGGGAGGGAATGAGCAGTTCTTC. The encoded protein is CASSQALRAEGGNEQFF.

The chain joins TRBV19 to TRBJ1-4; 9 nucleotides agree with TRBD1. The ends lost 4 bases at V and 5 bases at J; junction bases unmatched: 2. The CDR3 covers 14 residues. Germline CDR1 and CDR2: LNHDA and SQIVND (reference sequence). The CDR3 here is CASSNDRGNEKLFF. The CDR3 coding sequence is TGTGCCAGTAGTAACGACAGGGGGAATGAAAAACTGTTTTTT.

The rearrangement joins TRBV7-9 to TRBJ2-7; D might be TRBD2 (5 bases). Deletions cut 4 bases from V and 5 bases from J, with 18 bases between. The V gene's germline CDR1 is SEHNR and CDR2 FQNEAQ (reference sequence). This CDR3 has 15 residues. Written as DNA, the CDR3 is TGTGCCAGCAGCTCCACTAGATCTTCCCGGAACGAGCAGTACTTC. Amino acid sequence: CASSSTRSSRNEQYF.

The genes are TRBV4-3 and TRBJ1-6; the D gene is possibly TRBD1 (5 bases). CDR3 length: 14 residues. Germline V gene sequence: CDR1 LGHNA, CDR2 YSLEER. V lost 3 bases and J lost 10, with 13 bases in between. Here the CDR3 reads CASSQGPDPSPLHF. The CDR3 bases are TGCGCCAGCAGCCAGGGGCCGGATCCGTCACCCCTCCACTTT.

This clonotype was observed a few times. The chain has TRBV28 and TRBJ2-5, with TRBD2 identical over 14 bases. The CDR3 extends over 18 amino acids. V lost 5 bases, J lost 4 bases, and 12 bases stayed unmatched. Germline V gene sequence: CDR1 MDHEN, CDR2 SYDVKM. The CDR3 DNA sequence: TGTGCCAGCAGTCCGCAGCCCGGGACTAGCGGGAGATTAGAGACCCAGTACTTC. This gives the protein CASSPQPGTSGRLETQYF. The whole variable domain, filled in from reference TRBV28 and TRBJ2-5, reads DVKVTQSSRYLVKRTGEKVFLECVQDMDHENMFWYRQDPGLGLRLIYFSYDVKMKEKGDIPEGYSVSREKKERFSLILESASTNQTSMYLCASSPQPGTSGRLETQYFGPGTRLLVL.

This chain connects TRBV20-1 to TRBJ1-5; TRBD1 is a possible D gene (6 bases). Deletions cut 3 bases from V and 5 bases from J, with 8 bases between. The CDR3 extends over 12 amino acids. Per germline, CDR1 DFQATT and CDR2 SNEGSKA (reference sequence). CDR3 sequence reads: CSAREGDQPQHF. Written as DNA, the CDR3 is TGCAGTGCTAGGGAGGGGGATCAGCCCCAGCATTTT.

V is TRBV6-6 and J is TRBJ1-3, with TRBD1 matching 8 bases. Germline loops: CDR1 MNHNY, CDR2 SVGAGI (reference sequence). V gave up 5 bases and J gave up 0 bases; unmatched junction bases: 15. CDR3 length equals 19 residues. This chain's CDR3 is CASSRRQTGDLHSGNTIYF. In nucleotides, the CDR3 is TGTGCCAGCAGTCGCCGGCAGACAGGGGACCTACACTCTGGAAACACCATATATTTT.

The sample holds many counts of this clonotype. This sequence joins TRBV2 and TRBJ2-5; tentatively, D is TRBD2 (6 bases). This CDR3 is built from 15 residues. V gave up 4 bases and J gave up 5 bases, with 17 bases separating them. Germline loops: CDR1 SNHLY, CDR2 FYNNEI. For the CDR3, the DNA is TGTGCCAGCAGTGTATTCTCCAGGGAGGCGGAGACCCAGTACTTC. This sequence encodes CASSVFSREAETQYF.

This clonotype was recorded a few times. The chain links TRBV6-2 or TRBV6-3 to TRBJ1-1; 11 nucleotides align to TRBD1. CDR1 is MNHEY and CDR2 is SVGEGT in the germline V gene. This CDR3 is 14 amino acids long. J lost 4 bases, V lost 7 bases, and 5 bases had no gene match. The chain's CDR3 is CASNGQGASTEAFF. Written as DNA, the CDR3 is TGTGCCAGCAACGGACAGGGGGCTAGCACTGAAGCTTTCTTT.